This T cell receptor (beta chain) appears in the sequencing data of a study of CD8 T cells in Susac syndrome. The overall study: Intravenous immunoglobulin alone or corticosteroids were being given to patients with Susac syndrome at blood draw, unless they were therapy-naive.

CDR3 length equals 15 residues. Germline V gives CDR1 SGHNT, CDR2 YYREEE (reference sequence). The V gene end was trimmed by 3 bases and the J gene end by 1 base; junction bases not matched to a gene: 3. CD8+ and CD4+ T cells from blood underwent TCR beta sequencing, which was carried out in a high-throughput format. Patients with Susac syndrome met diagnostic criteria that were recently defined for definite or probable disease. TEMRA cells were FACS-enriched, while CD8+ and CD4+ T cells were negatively isolated. Reverse transcription of about 0.45 to 1 ug RNA was performed with random hexamers. Each CDR3 protein is one row after TCRdb ran MiXCR on the immunoSEQ multiplex PCR reads. The repertoire includes about 190,000 distinct CDR3 sequences, approximately 94% of them detected once, and 0.098% sits in the top ten.

Sequences were obtained from CD4+ T cells from PBMCs. The TCR originated in a human donor with Susac syndrome. The chain is built from TRBV5-4 and TRBJ2-4, with 8 nucleotides matching TRBD1. The CDR3 sequence is CASSYRTGAKNIQYF. In nucleotides, the CDR3 is TGTGCCAGCAGCTATAGGACAGGGGCCAAAAACATTCAGTACTTC. The variable domain in full, with the rest retrieved from reference TRBV5-4 and TRBJ2-4, is ETGVTQSPTHLIKTRGQQVTLRCSSQSGHNTVSWYQQALGQGPQFIFQYYREEENGRGNFPPRFSGLQFPNYSSELNVNALELDDSALYLCASSYRTGAKNIQYFGAGTRLSVL.